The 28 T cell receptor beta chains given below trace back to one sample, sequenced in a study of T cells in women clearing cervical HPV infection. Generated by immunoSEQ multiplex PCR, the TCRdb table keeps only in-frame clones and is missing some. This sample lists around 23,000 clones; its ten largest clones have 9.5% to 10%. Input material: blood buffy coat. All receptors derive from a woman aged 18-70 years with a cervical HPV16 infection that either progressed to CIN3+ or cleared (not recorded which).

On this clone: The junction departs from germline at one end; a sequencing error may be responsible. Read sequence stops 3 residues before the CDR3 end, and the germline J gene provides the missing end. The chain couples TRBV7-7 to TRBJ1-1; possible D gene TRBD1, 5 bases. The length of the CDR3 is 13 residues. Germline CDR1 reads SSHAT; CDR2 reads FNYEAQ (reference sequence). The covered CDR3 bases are TGTGCTAGCAGCCTCGCGGGGGACACTGAA. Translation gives CASSLAGDTE. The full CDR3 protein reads CASSLAGDTEAFF.

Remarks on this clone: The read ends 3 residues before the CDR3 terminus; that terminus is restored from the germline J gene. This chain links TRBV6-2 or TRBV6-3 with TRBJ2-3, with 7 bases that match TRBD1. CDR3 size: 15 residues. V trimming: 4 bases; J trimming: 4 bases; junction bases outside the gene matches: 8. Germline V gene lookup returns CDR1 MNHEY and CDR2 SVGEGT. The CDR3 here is CASSSYRGAADTQYF. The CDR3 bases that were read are TGTGCCAGCAGTTCCTACAGGGGAGCAGCAGATACG.

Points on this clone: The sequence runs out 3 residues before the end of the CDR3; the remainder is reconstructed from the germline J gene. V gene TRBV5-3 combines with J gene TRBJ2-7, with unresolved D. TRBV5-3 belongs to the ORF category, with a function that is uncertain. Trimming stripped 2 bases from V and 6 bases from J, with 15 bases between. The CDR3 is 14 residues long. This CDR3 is CARSFSGYPGEQYF. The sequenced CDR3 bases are TGTGCCAGAAGCTTTTCTGGATACCCGGGCGAG.

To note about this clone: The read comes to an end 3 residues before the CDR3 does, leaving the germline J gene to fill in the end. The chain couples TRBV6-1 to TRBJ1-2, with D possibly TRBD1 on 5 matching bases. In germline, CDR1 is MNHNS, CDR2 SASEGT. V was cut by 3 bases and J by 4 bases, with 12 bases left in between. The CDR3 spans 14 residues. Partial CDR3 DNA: TGTGCCAGCAGTGACTTAGGGACTACCTATGGC. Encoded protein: CASSDLGTTYG. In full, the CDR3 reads CASSDLGTTYGYTF.

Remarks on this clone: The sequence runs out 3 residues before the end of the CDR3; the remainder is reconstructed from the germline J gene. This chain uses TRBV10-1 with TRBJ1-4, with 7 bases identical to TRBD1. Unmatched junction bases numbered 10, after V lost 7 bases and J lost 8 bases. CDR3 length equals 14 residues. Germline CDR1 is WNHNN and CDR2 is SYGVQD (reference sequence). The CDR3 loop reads CASTPGQTTEKLFF. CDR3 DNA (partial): TGCGCCAGCACGCCGGGACAGACCACAGAAAAA.

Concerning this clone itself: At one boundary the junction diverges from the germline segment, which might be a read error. CDR3 amino acids: CASSYGGGGNYNEQFF. CDR3 DNA (partial): TGCGCCAGCAGCTACGGAGGCGGGGGAAACTACAATGAG. This rearrangement joins TRBV4-2 to TRBJ2-1; 7 bases agree with TRBD2. With the read ending 3 residues before the CDR3 end, the germline J gene is used to fill in that end. Germline values: CDR1 LGHNA, CDR2 YNFKEQ. The CDR3 is made up of 16 amino acids.

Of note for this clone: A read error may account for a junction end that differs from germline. The DNA read from the CDR3 is TGCGCCAGCAGCCAACAAGCGGGGTATACCACCAATGAG. Translation: CASSQQAGYTTNE. The full CDR3 reads CASSQQAGYTTNEQFF. The chain couples TRBV4-2 to TRBJ2-1; 7 bases agree with TRBD2. The read ends 3 residues early relative to the CDR3; the germline J gene fills the gap. Germline assignment: CDR1 LGHNA and CDR2 YNFKEQ. This CDR3 has 16 amino acids.

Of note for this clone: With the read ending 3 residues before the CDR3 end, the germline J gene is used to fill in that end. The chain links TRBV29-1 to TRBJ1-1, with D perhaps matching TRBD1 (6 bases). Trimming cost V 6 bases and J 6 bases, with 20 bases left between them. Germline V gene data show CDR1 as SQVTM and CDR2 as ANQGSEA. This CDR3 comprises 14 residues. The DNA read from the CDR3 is TGCAGCGTGGCGAGAACAGGGTCTATCGCTGAA. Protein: CSVARTGSIAE. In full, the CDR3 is CSVARTGSIAEAFF.

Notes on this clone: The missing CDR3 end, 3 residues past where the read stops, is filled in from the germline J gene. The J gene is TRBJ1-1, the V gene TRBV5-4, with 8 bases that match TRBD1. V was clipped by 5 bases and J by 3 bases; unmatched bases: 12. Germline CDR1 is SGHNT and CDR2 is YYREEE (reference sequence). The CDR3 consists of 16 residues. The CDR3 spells CASRTGVEGVDTEAFF. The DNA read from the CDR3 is TGTGCCAGCAGGACAGGGGTAGAGGGAGTGGACACTGAA. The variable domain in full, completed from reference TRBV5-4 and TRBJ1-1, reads ETGVTQSPTHLIKTRGQQVTLRCSSQSGHNTVSWYQQALGQGPQFIFQYYREEENGRGNFPPRFSGLQFPNYSSELNVNALELDDSALYLCASRTGVEGVDTEAFFGQGTRLTVV.

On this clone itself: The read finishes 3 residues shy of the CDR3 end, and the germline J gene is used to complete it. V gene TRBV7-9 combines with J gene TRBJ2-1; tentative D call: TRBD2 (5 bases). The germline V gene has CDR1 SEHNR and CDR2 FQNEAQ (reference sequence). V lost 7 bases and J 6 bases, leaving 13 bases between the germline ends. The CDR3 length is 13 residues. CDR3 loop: CASNPGRGNEQFF. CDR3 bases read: TGTGCCAGCAACCCAGGACGGGGCAATGAG.

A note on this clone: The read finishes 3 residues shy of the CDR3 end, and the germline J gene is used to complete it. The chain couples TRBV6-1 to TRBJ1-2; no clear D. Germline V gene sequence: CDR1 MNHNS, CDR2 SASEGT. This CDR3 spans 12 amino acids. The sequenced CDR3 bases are TGTGCCAGCAGTGACACGGGGTACGGC. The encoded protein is CASSDTGYG. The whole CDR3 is CASSDTGYGYTF.

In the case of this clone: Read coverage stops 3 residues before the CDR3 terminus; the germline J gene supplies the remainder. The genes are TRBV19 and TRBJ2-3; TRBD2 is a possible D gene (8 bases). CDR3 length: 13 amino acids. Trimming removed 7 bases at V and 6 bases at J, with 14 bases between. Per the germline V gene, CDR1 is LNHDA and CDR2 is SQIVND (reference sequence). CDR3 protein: CASTTGGGDTQYF. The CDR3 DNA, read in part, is TGTGCCAGTACAACGGGAGGGGGCGATACG. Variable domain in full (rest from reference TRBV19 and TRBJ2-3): DGGITQSPKYLFRKEGQNVTLSCEQNLNHDAMYWYRQDPGQGLRLIYYSQIVNDFQKGDIAEGYSVSREKKESFPLTVTSAQKNPTAFYLCASTTGGGDTQYFGPGTRLTVL.

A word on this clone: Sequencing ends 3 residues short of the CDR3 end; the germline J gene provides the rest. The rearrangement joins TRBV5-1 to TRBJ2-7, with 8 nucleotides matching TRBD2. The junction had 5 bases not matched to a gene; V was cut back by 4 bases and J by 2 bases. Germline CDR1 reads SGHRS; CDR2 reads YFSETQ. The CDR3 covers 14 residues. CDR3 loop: CASSELADTYEQYF. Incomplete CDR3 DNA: TGCGCCAGCAGCGAACTAGCGGATACCTACGAG.

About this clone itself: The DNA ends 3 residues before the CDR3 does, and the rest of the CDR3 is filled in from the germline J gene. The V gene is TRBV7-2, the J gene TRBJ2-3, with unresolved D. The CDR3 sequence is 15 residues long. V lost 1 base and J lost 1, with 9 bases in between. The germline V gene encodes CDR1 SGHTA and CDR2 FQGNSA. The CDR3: CASSLVAVGTDTQYF. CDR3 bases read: TGTGCCAGCAGCTTAGTCGCGGTGGGCACAGATACG.

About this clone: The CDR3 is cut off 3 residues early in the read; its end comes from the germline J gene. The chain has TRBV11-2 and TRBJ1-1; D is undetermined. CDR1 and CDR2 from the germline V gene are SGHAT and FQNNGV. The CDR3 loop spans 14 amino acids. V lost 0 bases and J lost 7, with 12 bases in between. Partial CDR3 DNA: TGTGCCAGCAGCTTAGACCCCAGCGCTCGTGAA. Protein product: CASSLDPSARE. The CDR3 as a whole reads CASSLDPSAREAFF.

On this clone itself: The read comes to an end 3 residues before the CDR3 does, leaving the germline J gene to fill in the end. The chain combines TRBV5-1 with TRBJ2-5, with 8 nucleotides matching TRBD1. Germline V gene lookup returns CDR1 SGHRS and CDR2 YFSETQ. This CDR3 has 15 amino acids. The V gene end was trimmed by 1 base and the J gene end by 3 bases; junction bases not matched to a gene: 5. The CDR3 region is CASSLSQGAEETQYF. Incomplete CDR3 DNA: TGCGCCAGCAGCTTGTCGCAGGGGGCGGAAGAGACC.

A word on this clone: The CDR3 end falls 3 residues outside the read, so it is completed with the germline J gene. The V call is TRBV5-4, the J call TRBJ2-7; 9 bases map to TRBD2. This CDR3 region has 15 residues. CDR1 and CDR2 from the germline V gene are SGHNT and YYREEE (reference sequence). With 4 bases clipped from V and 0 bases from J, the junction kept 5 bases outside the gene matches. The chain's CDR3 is CASSPGGGASYEQYF. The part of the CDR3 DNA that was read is TGTGCCAGCAGCCCTGGCGGGGGGGCCTCCTACGAG.

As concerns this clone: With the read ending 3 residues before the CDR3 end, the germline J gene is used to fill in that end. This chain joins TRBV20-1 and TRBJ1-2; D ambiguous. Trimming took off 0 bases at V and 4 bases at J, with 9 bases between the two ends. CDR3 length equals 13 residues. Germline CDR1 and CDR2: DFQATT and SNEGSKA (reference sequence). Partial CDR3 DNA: TGCAGTGCTAGAGATCCCGTAGCCTATGGC. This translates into CSARDPVAYG. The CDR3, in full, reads CSARDPVAYGYTF.

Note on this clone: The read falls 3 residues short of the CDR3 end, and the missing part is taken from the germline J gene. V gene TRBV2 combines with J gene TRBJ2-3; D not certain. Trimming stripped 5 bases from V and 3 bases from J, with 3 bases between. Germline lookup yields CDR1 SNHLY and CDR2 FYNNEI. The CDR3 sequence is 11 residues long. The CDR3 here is CASSRTDTQYF. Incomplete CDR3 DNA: TGTGCCAGCAGTCGGACAGATACG.

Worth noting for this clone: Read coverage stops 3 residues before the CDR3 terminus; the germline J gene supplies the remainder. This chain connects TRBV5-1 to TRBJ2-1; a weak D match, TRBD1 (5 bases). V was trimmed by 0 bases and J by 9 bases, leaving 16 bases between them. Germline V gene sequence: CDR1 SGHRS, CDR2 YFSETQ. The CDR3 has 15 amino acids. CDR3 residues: CASSLVQGIGGEQFF. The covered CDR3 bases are TGCGCCAGCAGCTTGGTCCAGGGAATAGGTGGTGAG.

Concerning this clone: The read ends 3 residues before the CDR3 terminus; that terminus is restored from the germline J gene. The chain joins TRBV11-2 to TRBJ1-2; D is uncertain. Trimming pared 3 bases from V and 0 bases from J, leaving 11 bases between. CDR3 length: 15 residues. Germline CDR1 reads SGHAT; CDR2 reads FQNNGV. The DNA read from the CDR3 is TGTGCCAGCAGCTTTTACGGGGAAGCTAACTATGGC. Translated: CASSFYGEANYG. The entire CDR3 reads CASSFYGEANYGYTF.

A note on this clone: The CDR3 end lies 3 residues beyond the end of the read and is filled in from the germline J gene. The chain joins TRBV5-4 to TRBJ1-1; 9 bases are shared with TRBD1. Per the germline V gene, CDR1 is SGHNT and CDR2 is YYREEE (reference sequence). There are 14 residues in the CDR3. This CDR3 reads CASSLVDRGIEAFF. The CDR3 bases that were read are TGTGCCAGCAGCTTGGTCGACAGGGGGATCGAA. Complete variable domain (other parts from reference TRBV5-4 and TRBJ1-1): ETGVTQSPTHLIKTRGQQVTLRCSSQSGHNTVSWYQQALGQGPQFIFQYYREEENGRGNFPPRFSGLQFPNYSSELNVNALELDDSALYLCASSLVDRGIEAFFGQGTRLTVV.

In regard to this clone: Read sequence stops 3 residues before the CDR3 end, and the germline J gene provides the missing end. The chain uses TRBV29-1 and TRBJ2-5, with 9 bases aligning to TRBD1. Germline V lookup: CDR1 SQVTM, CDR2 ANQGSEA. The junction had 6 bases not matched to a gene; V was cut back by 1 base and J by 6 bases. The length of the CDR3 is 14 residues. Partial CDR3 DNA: TGCAGCGTTGAAGGGACAGGGGCCACTAAGACC. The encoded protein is CSVEGTGATKT. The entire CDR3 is CSVEGTGATKTQYF.

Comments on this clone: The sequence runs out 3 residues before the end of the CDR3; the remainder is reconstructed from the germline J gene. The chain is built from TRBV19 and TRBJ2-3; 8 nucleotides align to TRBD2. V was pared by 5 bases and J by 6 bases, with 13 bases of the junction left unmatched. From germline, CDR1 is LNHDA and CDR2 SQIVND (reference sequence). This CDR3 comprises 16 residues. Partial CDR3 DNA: TGTGCCAGTAGTTCGCTCTCCAGCGGGAGAAAGGATACG. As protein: CASSSLSSGRKDT. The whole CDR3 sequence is CASSSLSSGRKDTQYF.

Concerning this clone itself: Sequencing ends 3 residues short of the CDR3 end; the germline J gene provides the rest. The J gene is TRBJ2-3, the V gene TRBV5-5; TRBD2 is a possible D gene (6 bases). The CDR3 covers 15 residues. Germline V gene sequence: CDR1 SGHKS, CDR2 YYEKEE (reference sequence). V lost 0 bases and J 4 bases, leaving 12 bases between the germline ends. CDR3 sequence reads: CASSLVGGISDTQYF. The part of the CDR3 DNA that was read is TGTGCCAGCAGCTTGGTTGGCGGGATCTCAGATACG.

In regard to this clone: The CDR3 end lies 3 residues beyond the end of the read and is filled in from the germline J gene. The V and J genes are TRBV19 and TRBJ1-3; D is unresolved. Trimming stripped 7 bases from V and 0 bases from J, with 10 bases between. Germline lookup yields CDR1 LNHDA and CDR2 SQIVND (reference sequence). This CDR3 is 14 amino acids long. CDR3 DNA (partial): TGTGCCAGTATACCGAGCTTCTCTGGAAACACC. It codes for CASIPSFSGNT. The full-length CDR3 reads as CASIPSFSGNTIYF.

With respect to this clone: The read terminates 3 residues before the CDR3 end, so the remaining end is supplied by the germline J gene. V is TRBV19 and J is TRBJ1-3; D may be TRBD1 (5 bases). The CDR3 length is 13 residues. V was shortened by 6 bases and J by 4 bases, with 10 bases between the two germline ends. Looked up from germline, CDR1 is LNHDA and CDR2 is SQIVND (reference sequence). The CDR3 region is CASSKGAGNTIYF. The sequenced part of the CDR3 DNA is TGTGCCAGTAGCAAAGGGGCCGGAAACACC.

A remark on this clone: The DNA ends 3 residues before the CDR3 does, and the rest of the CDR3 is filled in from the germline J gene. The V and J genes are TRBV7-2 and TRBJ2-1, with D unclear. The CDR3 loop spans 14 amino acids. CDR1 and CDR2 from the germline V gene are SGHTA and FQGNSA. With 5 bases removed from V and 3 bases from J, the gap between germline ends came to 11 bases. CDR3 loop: CASSQLSFYNEQFF. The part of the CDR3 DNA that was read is TGTGCCAGCAGCCAACTAAGTTTCTACAATGAG.